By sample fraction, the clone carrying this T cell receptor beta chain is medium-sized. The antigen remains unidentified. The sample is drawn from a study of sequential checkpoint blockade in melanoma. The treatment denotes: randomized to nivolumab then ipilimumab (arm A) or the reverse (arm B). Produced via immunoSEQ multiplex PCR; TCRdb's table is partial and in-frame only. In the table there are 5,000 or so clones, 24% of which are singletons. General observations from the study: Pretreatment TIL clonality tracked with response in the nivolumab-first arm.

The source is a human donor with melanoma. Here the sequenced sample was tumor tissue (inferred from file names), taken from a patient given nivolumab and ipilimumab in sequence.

The CDR3 DNA reads as TGTGCCAGCAGCGTCGGGACTTCCATATGGACCCAGTACTTC. Its translation is CASSVGTSIWTQYF. V and J are TRBV9 and TRBJ2-5; TRBD2 is a possible D gene (6 bases). This CDR3 is 14 amino acids long. The germline CDR1 and CDR2 sequences are SGDLS and YYNGEE. V lost 2 bases to trimming and J lost 7 bases, with 15 bases between them.